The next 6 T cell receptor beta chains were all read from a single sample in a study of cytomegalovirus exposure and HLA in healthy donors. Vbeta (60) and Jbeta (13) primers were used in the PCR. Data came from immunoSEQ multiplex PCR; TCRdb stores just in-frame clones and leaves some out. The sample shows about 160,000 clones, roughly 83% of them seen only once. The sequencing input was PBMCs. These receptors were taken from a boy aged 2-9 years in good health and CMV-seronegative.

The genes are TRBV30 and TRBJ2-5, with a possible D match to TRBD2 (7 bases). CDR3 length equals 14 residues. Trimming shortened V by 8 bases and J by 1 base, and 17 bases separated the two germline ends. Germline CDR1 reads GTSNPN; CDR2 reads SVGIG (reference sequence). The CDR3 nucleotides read TGTGCCCCACAGAGGGGGGGCCTCCAAGAGACCCAGTACTTC. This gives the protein CAPQRGGLQETQYF.

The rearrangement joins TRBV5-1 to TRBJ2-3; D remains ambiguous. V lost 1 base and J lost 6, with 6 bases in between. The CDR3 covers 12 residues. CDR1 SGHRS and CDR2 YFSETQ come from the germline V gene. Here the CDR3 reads CASSLSVDTQYF. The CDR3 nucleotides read TGCGCCAGCAGCTTGTCGGTGGATACGCAGTATTTT.

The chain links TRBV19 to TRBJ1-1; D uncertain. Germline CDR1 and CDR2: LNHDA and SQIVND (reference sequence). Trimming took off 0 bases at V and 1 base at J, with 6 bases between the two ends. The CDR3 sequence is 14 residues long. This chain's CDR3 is CASSIDTGNTEAFF. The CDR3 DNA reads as TGTGCCAGTAGTATAGACACCGGGAACACTGAAGCTTTCTTT.

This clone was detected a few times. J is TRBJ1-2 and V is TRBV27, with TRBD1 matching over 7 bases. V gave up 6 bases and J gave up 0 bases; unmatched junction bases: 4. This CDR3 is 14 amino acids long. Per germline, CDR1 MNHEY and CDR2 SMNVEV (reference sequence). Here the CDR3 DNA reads TGTGCCAGCAGACCAGGGGGGTCTAACTATGGCTACACCTTC. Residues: CASRPGGSNYGYTF.

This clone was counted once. The CDR3 here is CAWSPGLYEQYF. CDR3 DNA: TGTGCCTGGAGTCCGGGGTTGTACGAGCAGTACTTC. This chain connects TRBV30 to TRBJ2-7; D is perhaps TRBD2 (5 bases). Germline lookup yields CDR1 GTSNPN and CDR2 SVGIG (reference sequence). V lost 2 bases to trimming and J lost 4 bases, with 9 bases between them. The CDR3 covers 12 residues.

CDR3 loop: CASWIDRGNQPQHF. In nucleotides, the CDR3 is TGTGCCAGCTGGATAGACAGGGGCAATCAGCCCCAGCATTTT. The rearrangement uses TRBV21-1 and TRBJ1-5; the tabulated D call, TRBD1, remains unverified against the DNA. TRBV21-1 is listed as a pseudogene. The CDR3 contains 14 residues.